This entry lists 22 T cell receptor beta chains sequenced from one sample in a study of beta chain features in type 1 diabetes. The authors reverse transcribed all of the isolated RNA, so sequencing captured expressed TCRB transcripts. TCRdb's copy holds only in-frame clones and misses some; the assay was immunoSEQ multiplex PCR. The sample holds under 500,000 clones, roughly 30% seen once. The sequenced material came from naive CD4+ T cells from blood. The origin of the receptors is a man younger than 35 in good health.

This chain joins TRBV9 and TRBJ2-1, with D hard to call. This CDR3 comprises 15 residues. The V end lost 4 bases, the J end lost 2 bases, and 13 bases lay between the germline ends. Germline-derived CDR1 and CDR2 are SGDLS and YYNGEE. CDR3 amino acids: CASSLSERPYNEQFF. The CDR3 DNA follows: TGTGCCAGCAGCCTCTCAGAACGTCCCTACAATGAGCAGTTCTTC.

V is TRBV29-1 and J is TRBJ2-3; possibly TRBD2 for D (6 bases). From germline, CDR1 is SQVTM and CDR2 ANQGSEA. The CDR3 has 14 amino acids. Trimming removed 7 bases at V and 5 bases at J, with 19 bases between. CDR3 in DNA: TGCAGCGGCGAAAGTCTAGCGTTCGGAGATACGCAGTATTTT. Amino acid sequence: CSGESLAFGDTQYF.

The V and J genes are TRBV29-1 and TRBJ2-7, with 9 bases lining up with TRBD1. From germline, CDR1 is SQVTM and CDR2 ANQGSEA. The CDR3 loop spans 15 amino acids. V was pared by 4 bases and J by 5 bases, with 12 bases of the junction left unmatched. The DNA of the CDR3 is TGCAGCGTTGTCCGACAGGGGGGAATAGGACACGAGCAGTACTTC. It is translated as CSVVRQGGIGHEQYF.

This clone appeared a few times. Other DNA sequences from this sample encode an identical CDR3 as well. The rearrangement links TRBV29-1 to TRBJ2-2; the D call may be TRBD1 or TRBD2 (6 bases each). This CDR3 comprises 12 residues. Trimming shortened V by 5 bases and J by 6 bases, and 10 bases separated the two germline ends. From germline, CDR1 is SQVTM and CDR2 ANQGSEA. For the CDR3, the DNA is TGCAGCGTTAACCGGGGGCCCGGGGAGCTGTTTTTT. This encodes CSVNRGPGELFF.

V usage is TRBV5-4 and J usage is TRBJ1-2; 10 nucleotides line up with TRBD1. This CDR3 spans 16 amino acids. CDR1 is SGHNT, CDR2 YYREEE, per germline (reference sequence). Germline trimming cut 4 bases from V and 0 bases from J; bases unmatched to any gene: 6. The CDR3 reads CASSGGTGDTNYGYTF. The DNA of the CDR3 is TGTGCCAGCAGCGGAGGGACAGGGGATACTAACTATGGCTACACCTTC.

The CDR3 DNA is TGTGCCTGGAGTTTGGGCGGCTCCTACAATGAGCAGTTCTTC. Its protein is CAWSLGGSYNEQFF. This rearrangement joins TRBV30 to TRBJ2-1; D is uncertain. CDR1 and CDR2 from the germline V gene are GTSNPN and SVGIG (reference sequence). Deletions cut 2 bases from V and 0 bases from J, with 8 bases between. This CDR3 region has 14 residues.

The genes are TRBV12-5 and TRBJ2-1, with D tentatively TRBD1 (5 bases). Germline lookup yields CDR1 LGHNT and CDR2 FRNRAP. V was shortened by 5 bases and J by 1 base, with 12 bases between the two germline ends. The CDR3 consists of 15 residues. In nucleotides, the CDR3 is TGTGCTAGTGGTAGGGGCTACCCGTCCTACAATGAGCAGTTCTTC. As protein: CASGRGYPSYNEQFF.

This clone turned up a few times. The genes are TRBV7-9 and TRBJ2-1, with TRBD2 matching over 11 bases. Germline V lookup: CDR1 SEHNR, CDR2 FQNEAQ (reference sequence). The trim removed 6 bases at V and 7 bases at J, leaving 8 bases unmatched. The CDR3 contains 15 residues. CDR3 in amino acids: CASRPTSGAGNEQFF. CDR3 sequence (DNA): TGTGCCAGCAGGCCGACTAGCGGGGCGGGTAATGAGCAGTTCTTC.

The sample holds one count of this clone. J is TRBJ2-1 and V is TRBV6-6, with no clear D. Germline lookup yields CDR1 MNHNY and CDR2 SVGAGI (reference sequence). V lost 5 bases and J 8 bases, leaving 19 bases between the germline ends. The CDR3 loop spans 15 amino acids. CDR3 region: CASSRRVDLHHEQFF. The DNA of the CDR3 is TGTGCCAGCAGTCGACGCGTCGACCTACATCATGAGCAGTTCTTC.

In its sample, this clone was seen a few times. The chain recombines TRBV21-1 with TRBJ2-3. TRBV21-1 is a pseudogene locus. The CDR3 totals 13 residues. Here the CDR3 reads CASYDGSTDTQYF. Here the CDR3 DNA reads TGTGCCAGCTATGACGGCAGCACAGATACGCAGTATTTT.

The chain joins TRBV30 to TRBJ1-1; D may be TRBD1 (5 bases). Germline CDR1 and CDR2: GTSNPN and SVGIG (reference sequence). The CDR3 loop spans 13 amino acids. The ends were cut back, 5 bases at V and 5 bases at J, with 15 bases in the middle. The CDR3 nucleotides are TGTGCCTGGTGGCAGGGAATAAGGACTGAAGCTTTCTTT. Its translation is CAWWQGIRTEAFF.

This chain links TRBV27 with TRBJ1-5, with 7 bases that match TRBD1. Germline V lookup: CDR1 MNHEY, CDR2 SMNVEV (reference sequence). CDR3 size: 14 residues. The junction had 5 bases not matched to a gene; V was cut back by 4 bases and J by 5 bases. The CDR3 protein is CASSWIRGDQPQHF. The CDR3 nucleotides read TGTGCCAGCAGTTGGATCAGGGGGGATCAGCCCCAGCATTTT.

V is TRBV2 and J is TRBJ2-7; D not resolved. Deletions cut 2 bases from V and 3 bases from J, with 8 bases between. The V gene's germline CDR1 is SNHLY and CDR2 FYNNEI. The CDR3 length is 13 residues. The CDR3 sequence is CASSEKRLYEQYF. As DNA, the CDR3 is TGTGCCAGCAGTGAAAAACGGCTCTACGAGCAGTACTTC. The complete variable domain, with remaining parts taken from reference TRBV2 and TRBJ2-7, reads EPEVTQTPSHQVTQMGQEVILRCVPISNHLYFYWYRQILGQKVEFLVSFYNNEISEKSEIFDDQFSVERPDGSNFTLKIRSTKLEDSAMYFCASSEKRLYEQYFGPGTRLTVT.

DNA of the CDR3: TGTGCCATCAGTTTTACTACTTCGACTAGCGGGATAGGCGAGCAGTACTTC. It specifies CAISFTTSTSGIGEQYF. This rearrangement joins TRBV10-3 to TRBJ2-7; 11 nucleotides match TRBD2. The CDR3 covers 17 residues. V dropped 5 bases and J dropped 6; count of bases not matched to a gene: 15. Germline-derived CDR1 and CDR2 are ENHRY and SYGVKD.

The chain recombines TRBV15 with TRBJ2-7; 11 bases line up with TRBD2. J gave up 5 bases and V 1 base, and 7 bases lay outside the gene matches. CDR1 is LNHNV, CDR2 YYDKDF, per germline (reference sequence). The CDR3 consists of 16 residues. This chain's CDR3 is CATSRVVTSGKDEQYF. DNA for the CDR3: TGTGCCACCAGCAGAGTCGTGACTAGCGGGAAGGACGAGCAGTACTTC.

CDR3 nucleotide sequence: TGTGCCAGCAGCTCGGCCTATCAACTAGCGGCATCCTACGAGCAGTACTTC. Translation gives CASSSAYQLAASYEQYF. The chain carries TRBV7-8 and TRBJ2-7, with 8 bases that match TRBD2. This CDR3 contains 17 residues. CDR1 SGHVS and CDR2 FQNEAQ come from the germline V gene. V lost 4 bases to trimming and J lost 1 base; unmatched junction nucleotides: 12.

This clone occurred a few times. The chain recombines TRBV12-5 with TRBJ1-1; D is perhaps TRBD1 (6 bases). This CDR3 has 15 amino acids. CDR1 is LGHNT, CDR2 FRNRAP, per germline. Trimming stripped 4 bases from V and 0 bases from J, with 12 bases between. For the CDR3, the DNA is TGTGCTAGTGGTTCCAGGACAGATTTGAACACTGAAGCTTTCTTT. This encodes CASGSRTDLNTEAFF.

In this sample, this clone turned up a few times. Different DNA sequences within this sample yield the same CDR3. The gene calls are TRBV30 and TRBJ1-2; D is perhaps TRBD1 (5 bases). Deletions cut 5 bases from V and 4 bases from J, with 8 bases between. The germline V gene encodes CDR1 GTSNPN and CDR2 SVGIG (reference sequence). The CDR3 is made up of 11 amino acids. The CDR3 protein is CAWGQGYGYTF. CDR3 sequence (DNA): TGTGCCTGGGGGCAGGGCTATGGCTACACCTTC.

The chain has TRBV6-5 and TRBJ1-1; maybe TRBD1 (6 bases). The V and J ends lost 2 bases and 7 bases respectively, with 8 bases between them. Looked up from germline, CDR1 is MNHEY and CDR2 is SVGAGI. This CDR3 region has 12 residues. For the CDR3, the DNA is TGTGCCAGCAGTTACCAGGACAGTGAAGCTTTCTTT. It specifies CASSYQDSEAFF.

The chain employs TRBV7-2 and TRBJ2-7, with TRBD1 matching 8 bases. The germline V gene encodes CDR1 SGHTA and CDR2 FQGNSA. Trimming removed 4 bases from V and 3 bases from J; junction bases left unmatched: 8. The CDR3 spans 15 residues. CDR3 sequence (DNA): TGTGCCAGCAGCTGGACAGGGCTGTCTATCTACGAGCAGTACTTC. It is translated as CASSWTGLSIYEQYF.

To note about this clone: This CDR3 is also generated by other DNA sequences in the sample. The V and J genes are TRBV28 and TRBJ2-5, with a weak D call TRBD1 (6 bases). CDR3 length equals 13 residues. Germline lookup yields CDR1 MDHEN and CDR2 SYDVKM. The ends were cut back, 5 bases at V and 2 bases at J, with 9 bases in the middle. The chain's CDR3 is CASSLDSQETQYF. The CDR3 DNA reads as TGTGCCAGCAGTCTGGACAGTCAAGAGACCCAGTACTTC.

This chain joins TRBV27 and TRBJ2-7; 8 nucleotides match TRBD1. With 5 bases clipped from V and 0 bases from J, the junction kept 6 bases outside the gene matches. This CDR3 is 15 amino acids long. In germline, CDR1 is MNHEY, CDR2 SMNVEV (reference sequence). The DNA of the CDR3 is TGTGCCAGCAGTGCCTCGACAGGGGACTCCTACGAGCAGTACTTC. Translation: CASSASTGDSYEQYF.